This passage covers 16 T cell receptor beta chains from one sample sequenced in a study of blood T cell repertoires in COVID-19 (dated by TCRdb to 2020 to 2022). Preparation of the library involved the immunoSEQ multiplex PCR assay. In TCRdb, the immuneACCESS table is reduced to in-frame sequences with V and J assigned. These tables do not hold every clone; where another copy was compared, an unresolved V gene accounts for under half, and the others remain unexplained. This sample lists under 150,000 clones; around 84% were detected once. Roughly 13% of the sample goes to the ten largest clones. The sample consisted of peripheral blood. The source of these receptors is a man aged 55-75 years with active or convalescent COVID-19.

The rearrangement links TRBV15 to TRBJ2-7; no definite D call. The germline V gene has CDR1 LNHNV and CDR2 YYDKDF (reference sequence). This CDR3 comprises 15 residues. V lost 1 base to trimming and J lost 13 bases, with 23 bases between them. DNA for the CDR3: TGTGCCACCAGCAGAGGCTTTACGAAAAAGGCAGGTTCCTACTTC. It yields the protein CATSRGFTKKAGSYF.

V gene TRBV20-1 combines with J gene TRBJ2-7; 12 bases are shared with TRBD2. Losses at the gene ends were 3 bases for V and 13 bases for J; bases not matched to a gene: 7. The germline V gene has CDR1 DFQATT and CDR2 SNEGSKA (reference sequence). This CDR3 spans 12 amino acids. This chain's CDR3 is CSASQGLAGLYF. The CDR3 DNA follows: TGCAGTGCTAGTCAGGGACTAGCGGGCCTCTACTTC.

The CDR3 region is CASSLGQGWTEAFF. The DNA of the CDR3 is TGTGCCAGCAGCCTGGGACAGGGGTGGACTGAAGCTTTCTTT. V is TRBV7-2 and J is TRBJ1-1, with 10 nucleotides matching TRBD1. Germline V CDR1 and CDR2: SGHTA, FQGNSA. V lost 5 bases and J lost 5; bases outside the gene matches: 5. The length of the CDR3 is 14 residues.

The chain combines TRBV11-1 with TRBJ2-2; 7 bases line up with TRBD1. The CDR3 consists of 13 residues. V lost 6 bases and J lost 4; bases outside the gene matches: 2. The V gene's germline CDR1 is SGHAT and CDR2 FQDESV (reference sequence). CDR3 nucleotides: TGTGCCAGCAGGCACAGGGGCACCGGGGAGCTGTTTTTT. Translated, it gives CASRHRGTGELFF.

This chain joins TRBV6-5 and TRBJ2-2; 11 positions match TRBD1. In germline, CDR1 is MNHEY, CDR2 SVGAGI. V trimming: 6 bases; J trimming: 7 bases; junction bases outside the gene matches: 7. This CDR3 is 15 amino acids long. This CDR3 is CASRTPGQGVGELFF. In DNA form, the CDR3 reads TGTGCCAGCAGGACACCGGGACAGGGGGTCGGGGAGCTGTTTTTT.

The chain carries TRBV9 and TRBJ2-1; TRBD2 might be the D (6 bases). Germline V CDR1 and CDR2: SGDLS, YYNGEE. V dropped 0 bases and J dropped 4 bases, with 11 bases sitting between them. The CDR3 loop spans 15 amino acids. CDR3 coding DNA: TGTGCCAGCAGCGTAGGTAGCGGTTTTTACAATGAGCAGTTCTTC. This sequence encodes CASSVGSGFYNEQFF.

The chain combines TRBV18 with TRBJ2-3; D is possibly TRBD1 (5 bases). The CDR3 is 15 residues long. Germline V gene lookup returns CDR1 KGHSH and CDR2 LQKENI. Trimming stripped 4 bases from V and 8 bases from J, with 19 bases between. The CDR3 protein is CASSQAAGIVGTQYF. The CDR3 coding sequence is TGTGCCAGCTCACAGGCGGCAGGGATTGTGGGTACGCAGTATTTT. The whole variable domain, remainder taken from reference TRBV18 and TRBJ2-3, is NAGVMQNPRHLVRRRGQEARLRCSPMKGHSHVYWYRQLPEEGLKFMVYLQKENIIDESGMPKERFSAEFPKEGPSILRIQQVVRGDSAAYFCASSQAAGIVGTQYFGPGTRLTVL.

The V call is TRBV7-2, the J call TRBJ2-7; 13 nucleotides agree with TRBD2. The CDR3 runs to 15 residues. Germline CDR1 SGHTA, CDR2 FQGNSA. Losses at the gene ends were 3 bases for V and 4 bases for J; bases not matched to a gene: 3. The DNA for the CDR3 is TGTGCCAGCAGCTTCACTAGCGGGAGGGCATACGAGCAGTACTTC. It yields the protein CASSFTSGRAYEQYF.

V gene TRBV5-1 combines with J gene TRBJ2-1; 15 bases fit TRBD2. Germline trimming cut 4 bases from V and 15 bases from J; bases unmatched to any gene: 8. In germline, CDR1 is SGHRS, CDR2 YFSETQ. The CDR3 has 14 amino acids. This CDR3 reads CASSRTSGRALLFF. The DNA for the CDR3 is TGCGCCAGCAGCCGGACTAGCGGGAGGGCCCTGCTGTTCTTC.

This sequence joins TRBV7-2 and TRBJ2-3, with D maybe TRBD1 (6 bases). The germline V gene encodes CDR1 SGHTA and CDR2 FQGNSA. The CDR3 is 14 amino acids. V gave up 4 bases and J gave up 5 bases, with 13 bases separating them. The CDR3 region is CASSYGDRRDTQYF. CDR3 nucleotide sequence: TGTGCCAGCAGCTATGGCGACAGGCGAGATACGCAGTATTTT. Based on the CDR3 plus reference TRBV7-2 and TRBJ2-3, the full variable domain is GAGVSQSPSNKVTEKGKDVELRCDPISGHTALYWYRQSLGQGLEFLIYFQGNSAPDKSGLPSDRFSAERTGGSVSTLTIQRTQQEDSAVYLCASSYGDRRDTQYFGPGTRLTVL.

This clone was counted between two and nine times. This chain links TRBV7-2 with TRBJ2-6; D unclear. Germline V gene sequence: CDR1 SGHTA, CDR2 FQGNSA. V shed 5 bases and J shed 0 bases, with 8 bases lying between them. The CDR3 covers 15 residues. CDR3 sequence reads: CASSPLLSGANVLTF. CDR3 in DNA: TGTGCCAGCAGCCCCCTCCTCTCTGGGGCCAACGTCCTGACTTTC.

The V gene is TRBV6-5, the J gene TRBJ2-7; 7 bases fit TRBD2. Germline V gene data show CDR1 as MNHEY and CDR2 as SVGAGI. V was pared by 10 bases and J by 6 bases, with 15 bases of the junction left unmatched. The CDR3 has 14 residues. The CDR3 nucleotides read TGTGCCACGGGGAGGGACCCCAAAGGATCCGAGCAGTACTTC. Its translation is CATGRDPKGSEQYF.

V is TRBV7-2 and J is TRBJ2-7, with 10 bases matching TRBD2. The CDR3 loop spans 15 amino acids. Trimming at V came to 5 bases and at J to 12 bases, leaving 16 bases not matched to a gene. Germline assignment: CDR1 SGHTA and CDR2 FQGNSA. The CDR3 sequence: CASSLRGPASGRRYF. CDR3 coding DNA: TGTGCCAGCAGCCTCAGGGGGCCTGCTAGCGGGAGAAGGTACTTC.

The rearrangement joins TRBV6-6 to TRBJ2-1; D remains ambiguous. The germline V and J ends were trimmed by 0 bases and 7 bases, with 4 bases remaining between them. Germline-derived CDR1 and CDR2 are MNHNY and SVGAGI (reference sequence). This CDR3 spans 12 amino acids. As DNA, the CDR3 is TGTGCCAGCAGTTACTCCTTGAATGAGCAGTTCTTC. Its protein product is CASSYSLNEQFF.

V usage is TRBV7-9 and J usage is TRBJ2-7; D perhaps matches TRBD1 (6 bases). The CDR3 runs 12 residues. Trimming took off 5 bases at V and 6 bases at J, with 11 bases between the two ends. Germline V gene lookup returns CDR1 SEHNR and CDR2 FQNEAQ (reference sequence). The CDR3 is CASSLDSLEQYF. CDR3 in DNA: TGTGCCAGCAGCCTGGACAGTCTCGAGCAGTACTTC.

This sequence joins TRBV6-5 and TRBJ2-1; 12 nucleotides match TRBD2. V shed 4 bases and J 4 bases; nucleotides not matched to a gene: 2. CDR3 length: 15 residues. CDR1 is MNHEY and CDR2 is SVGAGI in the germline V gene. The CDR3 nucleotides read TGTGCCAGCAGTTCCGGGACTAGCGGGTACAATGAGCAGTTCTTC. This sequence encodes CASSSGTSGYNEQFF.